Here is one T cell receptor beta chain with its context. The sample originates from a study of blood T cell repertoires in COVID-19. Across the study: Some COVID-19 samples were acute and others convalescent; all came from the United States, Italy and Spain. T cells, B-cell-depleted T cells, or PBMCs supplied cDNA or gDNA.

Trimming pared 4 bases from V and 2 bases from J, leaving 14 bases between. CDR1 is SGHVS and CDR2 is FNYEAQ in the germline V gene. The CDR3 runs to 16 residues. Profiled with immunoSEQ multiplex PCR; TCRdb holds only in-frame clones, not every one. There are 200,000 to 250,000 clones in the sample; 70% to 90% occur only once, and roughly 4% lies in the top ten. The sample consisted of peripheral blood. The V gene is TRBV7-6, the J gene TRBJ2-2, with D possibly being TRBD2 (6 bases). This TCR was recovered from a man between 45 and 60 years old with acute or convalescent COVID-19. CDR3 DNA: TGTGCCAGCAGCTCACAGCGGGCAATAAACACCGGGGAGCTGTTTTTT. Residues: CASSSQRAINTGELFF.